This entry lists 27 T cell receptor beta chains sequenced from one sample in a study of blood T cell repertoires in COVID-19. Data came from immunoSEQ multiplex PCR; TCRdb stores just in-frame clones and leaves some out. The data contain approximately 130,000 clones, around 83% of them singletons. Sequenced material: PBMCs or T cells enriched from blood (not recorded which). Receptors originate from a man younger than 40 who had recovered from COVID-19.

The rearrangement uses TRBV6-1 and TRBJ2-1; D is uncertain. The germline V gene has CDR1 MNHNS and CDR2 SASEGT. V lost 1 base and J 3 bases, leaving 7 bases between the germline ends. The CDR3 consists of 14 residues. The CDR3 nucleotides are TGTGCCAGCAGTGAAGGGCCCCTCTACAATGAGCAGTTCTTC. This gives the protein CASSEGPLYNEQFF.

CDR3 amino acids: CASSPRGQGGTGANVLTF. CDR3 DNA: TGTGCCAGCAGCCCTCGAGGACAGGGGGGAACTGGGGCCAACGTCCTGACTTTC. V and J are TRBV3-1 (or the pseudogene TRBV3-2) and TRBJ2-6; 10 bases are shared with TRBD1. CDR1 and CDR2 (germline): LGHDT, YNNKEL (reference sequence). The CDR3 is 18 residues long. V was pared by 4 bases and J by 2 bases, with 8 bases of the junction left unmatched.

V is TRBV9 and J is TRBJ2-2; D possibly corresponds to TRBD2 (6 bases). Trimming took off 4 bases at V and 3 bases at J, with 13 bases between the two ends. This CDR3 spans 15 amino acids. Looked up from germline, CDR1 is SGDLS and CDR2 is YYNGEE. CDR3: CASSPDYYYTGELFF. For the CDR3, the DNA is TGTGCCAGCAGCCCGGACTACTACTACACCGGGGAGCTGTTTTTT.

V is TRBV7-3 and J is TRBJ1-5; weak D call: TRBD1 (5 bases). Trimming removed 7 bases at V and 2 bases at J, with 9 bases between. Germline loops: CDR1 SGHTA, CDR2 FQGTGA. CDR3 length equals 13 residues. The CDR3 loop reads CASTQGGNQPQHF. The CDR3 bases are TGTGCCAGCACCCAGGGTGGCAATCAGCCCCAGCATTTT.

The V call is TRBV3-1 (or the pseudogene TRBV3-2), the J call TRBJ1-3; 9 bases are shared with TRBD1. Trimming cost V 3 bases and J 0 bases; bases outside gene matches: 6. Germline V gene lookup returns CDR1 LGHDT and CDR2 YNNKEL (reference sequence). This CDR3 region has 17 residues. Here the CDR3 DNA reads TGTGCCAGCAGCCAGAGGGGACAGGGAGTCTCTGGAAACACCATATATTTT. Amino acids: CASSQRGQGVSGNTIYF.

This clone was picked up one time. The chain links TRBV5-1 to TRBJ1-2, with 7 bases aligning to TRBD1. CDR3 length: 15 amino acids. Trimming cost V 4 bases and J 0 bases; bases outside gene matches: 6. CDR1 is SGHRS, CDR2 YFSETQ, per germline. CDR3 sequence reads: CASSRGTAANYGYTF. The CDR3 DNA is TGCGCCAGCAGCCGCGGGACAGCAGCTAACTATGGCTACACCTTC.

This clone was picked up a small number of times. The rearrangement links TRBV19 to TRBJ1-1; D is perhaps TRBD1 (5 bases). CDR1 is LNHDA and CDR2 is SQIVND in the germline V gene (reference sequence). Trimming removed 7 bases at V and 0 bases at J, with 12 bases between. The CDR3 consists of 14 residues. The CDR3 sequence is CASTPQVMNTEAFF. DNA of the CDR3: TGTGCCAGTACCCCACAGGTAATGAACACTGAAGCTTTCTTT.

A word on this clone: Other nucleotide sequences from this sample produce the same CDR3. The chain combines TRBV7-9 with TRBJ2-3, with D possibly matching TRBD1 (6 bases). This CDR3 has 14 amino acids. The germline V and J ends were trimmed by 3 bases and 0 bases, with 7 bases remaining between them. The V gene's germline CDR1 is SEHNR and CDR2 FQNEAQ (reference sequence). This CDR3 is CASSLQGSTDTQYF. The DNA of the CDR3 is TGTGCCAGCAGCTTGCAGGGGAGCACAGATACGCAGTATTTT. The entire variable domain, with the rest obtained from reference TRBV7-9 and TRBJ2-3, is as follows: DTGVSQNPRHKITKRGQNVTFRCDPISEHNRLYWYRQTLGQGPEFLTYFQNEAQLEKSRLLSDRFSAERPKGSFSTLEIQRTEQGDSAMYLCASSLQGSTDTQYFGPGTRLTVL.

This sequence joins TRBV5-1 and TRBJ2-5, with D possibly TRBD1 on 5 matching bases. V was shortened by 2 bases and J by 4 bases, with 12 bases between the two germline ends. Germline values: CDR1 SGHRS, CDR2 YFSETQ. The CDR3 has 14 residues. The CDR3 region is CASSFTGAGETQYF. The CDR3 DNA reads TGCGCCAGCAGCTTCACAGGTGCTGGAGAGACCCAGTACTTC.

The V gene is TRBV19, the J gene TRBJ2-6; maybe TRBD1 (5 bases). The CDR3 has 15 amino acids. CDR1 is LNHDA, CDR2 SQIVND, per germline (reference sequence). Trimming removed 4 bases from V and 1 base from J, with 8 bases in between. The CDR3 here is CASSSPGSGANVLTF. CDR3 nucleotides: TGTGCCAGTAGTAGTCCAGGGTCTGGGGCCAACGTCCTGACTTTC.

The rearrangement links TRBV6-5 to TRBJ2-5, with a weak D call TRBD1 (7 bases). Germline assignment: CDR1 MNHEY and CDR2 SVGAGI. The CDR3 is 15 residues long. With 7 bases removed from V and 5 bases from J, the gap between germline ends came to 20 bases. CDR3 bases: TGTGCCAGCACCCAGGGGGGCAGCGTGGTGGAGACCCAGTACTTC. It is translated as CASTQGGSVVETQYF.

The chain joins TRBV4-1 to TRBJ2-3; 9 nucleotides agree with TRBD1. The germline gives CDR1 MGHRA, CDR2 YSYEKL. The CDR3 sequence is 15 residues long. The V gene end was trimmed by 4 bases and the J gene end by 5 bases; junction bases not matched to a gene: 7. The CDR3 DNA reads TGCGCCAGCAGCCTGAAGGGACAGGGAGGAGATACGCAGTATTTT. It translates to CASSLKGQGGDTQYF.

The chain is built from TRBV7-6 and TRBJ2-1, with TRBD2 matching over 9 bases. CDR1 and CDR2 from the germline V gene are SGHVS and FNYEAQ. J lost 4 bases, V lost 3 bases, and 13 bases had no gene match. This CDR3 contains 18 residues. CDR3 nucleotide sequence: TGTGCCAGCAGCTTGGCGACTAGCGGTTCTATTATATACAATGAGCAGTTCTTC. This gives the protein CASSLATSGSIIYNEQFF.

In the case of this clone: This same CDR3 is encoded by further DNA sequences in the sample. The chain links TRBV15 to TRBJ2-2; TRBD1 might be the D (5 bases). Trimming pared 3 bases from V and 2 bases from J, leaving 10 bases between. The germline V gene has CDR1 LNHNV and CDR2 YYDKDF (reference sequence). The CDR3 covers 15 residues. For the CDR3, the DNA is TGTGCCACCAGCAGGGGGCTAGACAACACCGGGGAGCTGTTTTTT. Translated: CATSRGLDNTGELFF.

This clone was recorded once. The chain combines TRBV25-1 with TRBJ2-6, with TRBD1 matching over 9 bases. Per the germline V gene, CDR1 is MGHDK and CDR2 is SYGVNS. The CDR3 is 18 residues long. The trim removed 3 bases at V and 1 base at J, leaving 7 bases unmatched. CDR3 residues: CASSDPGQGPSGANVLTF. CDR3 DNA: TGTGCCAGCAGTGACCCGGGACAGGGTCCTTCTGGGGCCAACGTCCTGACTTTC. Full variable domain (outside the CDR3, taken from reference TRBV25-1 and TRBJ2-6): EADIYQTPRYLVIGTGKKITLECSQTMGHDKMYWYQQDPGMELHLIHYSYGVNSTEKGDLSSESTVSRIRTEHFPLTLESARPSHTSQYLCASSDPGQGPSGANVLTFGAGSRLTVL.

The chain combines TRBV19 with TRBJ2-7, with 8 bases identical to TRBD1. V dropped 4 bases and J dropped 2; count of bases not matched to a gene: 7. The CDR3 is 15 residues long. Germline V gene lookup returns CDR1 LNHDA and CDR2 SQIVND (reference sequence). CDR3: CASSNTGTGAYEQYF. The CDR3 bases are TGTGCCAGTAGTAATACCGGGACAGGAGCCTACGAGCAGTACTTC.

The chain links TRBV6-1 to TRBJ1-6, with D perhaps TRBD1 (5 bases). This CDR3 spans 16 amino acids. CDR1 MNHNS and CDR2 SASEGT come from the germline V gene. Trimming left V 0 bases short and J 8 bases short, with 14 bases between. In nucleotides, the CDR3 is TGTGCCAGCAGTGAAGCCCTCGGGGCGGGGGATTCACCCCTCCACTTT. Amino acids: CASSEALGAGDSPLHF.

The rearrangement joins TRBV19 to TRBJ2-4, with D perhaps TRBD2 (5 bases). This CDR3 spans 17 amino acids. In germline, CDR1 is LNHDA, CDR2 SQIVND (reference sequence). Between the trimmed V and J ends, which lost 3 bases and 0 bases, there was a span of 15 bases. The CDR3 region has the DNA TGTGCCAGTAGTATCATCTTCGGGGAGATAGCCAAAAACATTCAGTACTTC. Translation: CASSIIFGEIAKNIQYF. The variable domain in full, with the rest retrieved from reference TRBV19 and TRBJ2-4, is DGGITQSPKYLFRKEGQNVTLSCEQNLNHDAMYWYRQDPGQGLRLIYYSQIVNDFQKGDIAEGYSVSREKKESFPLTVTSAQKNPTAFYLCASSIIFGEIAKNIQYFGAGTRLSVL.

The V gene is TRBV7-9, the J gene TRBJ2-3; unclear D gene. Germline-derived CDR1 and CDR2 are SEHNR and FQNEAQ (reference sequence). The V and J ends lost 2 bases and 2 bases respectively, with 8 bases between them. The CDR3 spans 14 residues. CDR3 residues: CASSLMASTDTQYF. CDR3 nucleotide sequence: TGTGCCAGCAGCTTAATGGCTTCCACAGATACGCAGTATTTT.

The gene calls are TRBV10-2 and TRBJ1-4; D perhaps matches TRBD1 (6 bases). The V gene's germline CDR1 is WSHSY and CDR2 SAAADI. The CDR3 totals 14 residues. The V end was cut by 6 bases, the J end by 2 bases, with 10 bases between. The CDR3 loop reads CASRRQETNEKLFF. The CDR3 DNA follows: TGCGCCAGCAGACGACAGGAGACTAATGAAAAACTGTTTTTT.

The chain uses TRBV27 and TRBJ2-7, with 7 bases lining up with TRBD2. V was pared by 10 bases and J by 2 bases, with 14 bases of the junction left unmatched. CDR1 and CDR2 from the germline V gene are MNHEY and SMNVEV (reference sequence). This CDR3 has 15 amino acids. The CDR3 is CATRLGGGSAYEQYF. The CDR3 nucleotides read TGTGCCACCCGCTTGGGGGGGGGTTCCGCCTACGAGCAGTACTTC.

This chain links TRBV28 with TRBJ1-6; D not certain. Germline lookup yields CDR1 MDHEN and CDR2 SYDVKM. Trimming pared 8 bases from V and 0 bases from J, leaving 11 bases between. CDR3 length: 15 residues. The CDR3 region has the DNA TGTGCCAGCGTGCACGGGAGCTCCTATAATTCACCCCTCCACTTT. This sequence encodes CASVHGSSYNSPLHF.

This chain uses TRBV5-4 with TRBJ2-3, with 13 bases aligning to TRBD2. This CDR3 comprises 15 residues. Per germline, CDR1 SGHNT and CDR2 YYREEE (reference sequence). V was pared by 4 bases and J by 4 bases, with 3 bases of the junction left unmatched. The CDR3 spells CASSLGLAGADTQYF. DNA of the CDR3: TGTGCCAGCAGCCTTGGACTAGCGGGAGCAGATACGCAGTATTTT.

This chain uses TRBV29-1 with TRBJ1-2; 8 bases map to TRBD1. The CDR3 has 12 amino acids. The germline V gene has CDR1 SQVTM and CDR2 ANQGSEA. Unmatched junction bases numbered 10, after V lost 7 bases and J lost 9 bases. The CDR3 DNA is TGCAGCGCATTCGGACAGGGTACAAGCTACACCTTC. Amino acid sequence: CSAFGQGTSYTF.

The chain has TRBV5-1 and TRBJ2-6, with TRBD1 identical over 9 bases. The CDR3 runs 17 residues. CDR1 and CDR2 from the germline V gene are SGHRS and YFSETQ. The trim removed 5 bases at V and 0 bases at J, leaving 6 bases unmatched. CDR3 sequence: CASRPGTGYSGANVLTF. CDR3 nucleotides: TGCGCCAGCAGACCCGGGACAGGGTACTCTGGGGCCAACGTCCTGACTTTC.

The rearrangement links TRBV2 to TRBJ2-3, with 9 bases lining up with TRBD2. The germline gives CDR1 SNHLY, CDR2 FYNNEI. The length of the CDR3 is 15 residues. V lost 7 bases, J lost 3 bases, and 8 bases stayed unmatched. The CDR3: CASTPISGSTDTQYF. The CDR3 bases are TGTGCCAGCACCCCGATTAGCGGGAGTACAGATACGCAGTATTTT.

J is TRBJ1-1 and V is TRBV3-1 (or the pseudogene TRBV3-2), with TRBD1 matching 7 bases. The trim removed 0 bases at V and 2 bases at J, leaving 6 bases unmatched. From germline, CDR1 is LGHDT and CDR2 YNNKEL (reference sequence). CDR3 length: 16 residues. The CDR3 DNA sequence: TGTGCCAGCAGCCAAGATGGGACAGCAGCCAACACTGAAGCTTTCTTT. Its translation is CASSQDGTAANTEAFF.